This T cell receptor (beta chain) came from a study of T cell repertoires in cytomegalovirus infection. Study information: Indicated by public TCR beta signatures were CMV infection and matching HLA type.

The CDR3 sequence is 14 residues long. CDR1 SGHVS and CDR2 FQNEAQ come from the germline V gene. V shed 5 bases, J shed 4 bases, and the junction held 7 bases outside the gene matches. TCRdb re-called the reads with MiXCR, one entry per CDR3 protein. The sample includes about 150,000 distinct CDR3 sequences, 20% to 25% of them seen just once. This clonotype originated in a human donor in good health (CMV status not recorded). Some clones in this sample may be carry-over from other donors' samples. The source material was PBMCs. This rearrangement joins TRBV7-8 to TRBJ1-1; 7 positions match TRBD1. CDR3 in DNA: TGTGCCAGCAGCCCGTTGACAGGGACCACTGAAGCTTTCTTT. Translating it yields CASSPLTGTTEAFF.